Shown below are 3 T cell receptor beta chains from a single sample sequenced in a study of blood T cell repertoires in COVID-19. The table came from immunoSEQ multiplex PCR; TCRdb's copy has only in-frame clones and leaves some out. The sample lists about 140,000 clones; roughly 84% were seen once. The sample taken for sequencing was peripheral blood. These receptors came from a human donor in a cohort sampled during active COVID-19.

This rearrangement joins TRBV11-1 to TRBJ2-1; tentatively, D is TRBD1 (6 bases). The germline V gene has CDR1 SGHAT and CDR2 FQDESV (reference sequence). The V gene lost 5 bases and the J gene lost 4 bases, with 15 bases spanning the gap. This CDR3 region has 15 residues. The CDR3 reads CASSPDSSGYNEQFF. CDR3 DNA: TGTGCCAGCAGCCCGGACAGTAGTGGGTACAATGAGCAGTTCTTC.

The rearrangement joins TRBV10-2 to TRBJ2-1, with 10 bases lining up with TRBD1. Germline CDR1 reads WSHSY; CDR2 reads SAAADI. V gave up 2 bases and J gave up 10 bases; unmatched junction bases: 5. The CDR3 consists of 14 residues. The CDR3: CASSERQGAREQFF. The DNA for the CDR3 is TGCGCCAGCAGTGAGAGACAGGGGGCGCGGGAGCAGTTCTTC.

V usage is TRBV3-1 (or the pseudogene TRBV3-2) and J usage is TRBJ1-4; TRBD1 is a possible D gene (6 bases). The germline V gene encodes CDR1 LGHDT and CDR2 YNNKEL (reference sequence). V gave up 0 bases and J gave up 7 bases, with 9 bases separating them. This CDR3 region has 14 residues. CDR3 residues: CASSQEQGGEKLFF. The CDR3 DNA reads TGTGCCAGCAGCCAAGAACAGGGTGGTGAAAAACTGTTTTTT.